The present T cell receptor beta chain was sequenced within a study of T cells after yellow fever vaccination. Study observations and caveats: Detected again after the booster were most primary-vaccination clones, at roughly 95% CD4 and around 91% CD8.

The CDR3 has 16 residues. CDR1 and CDR2 (germline): MNHEY, SMNVEV (reference sequence). The J segment lost 2 bases and the V segment lost 6 bases, leaving 11 bases of the junction unmatched. This clonotype occurred many times. Its antigen is still unknown. MiXCR was run by TCRdb on the 5' RACE reads, yielding one entry per CDR3 protein. The sample includes about 49,000 distinct CDR3 sequences, roughly 7.3% of them seen just once. The TCR originated in a man between 18 and 29 years old who received the YFV17D yellow fever vaccine. The source material was CD8+ T cells sorted from PBMCs, sampled around 15 days after the first yellow fever vaccination. The gene calls are TRBV27 and TRBJ2-3; 7 bases align to TRBD1. CDR3 coding DNA: TGTGCCAGCAGCTCAACCGAGGGGGCAGCCACAGATACGCAGTATTTT. Its translation: CASSSTEGAATDTQYF.